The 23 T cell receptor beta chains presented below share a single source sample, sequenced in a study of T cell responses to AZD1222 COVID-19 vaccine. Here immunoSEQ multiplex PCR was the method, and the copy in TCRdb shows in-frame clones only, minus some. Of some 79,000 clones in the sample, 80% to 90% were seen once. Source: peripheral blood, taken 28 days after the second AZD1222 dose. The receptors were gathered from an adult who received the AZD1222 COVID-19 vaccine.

CDR3 bases: TGTGCCAGCAGCGTTAGCAGTGACGAGCAGTACTTC. Translating gives CASSVSSDEQYF. The chain uses TRBV11-3 and TRBJ2-7, with D unclear. This CDR3 has 12 amino acids. Deletions cut 5 bases from V and 5 bases from J, with 10 bases between. CDR1 is SGHNT and CDR2 is YENEEA in the germline V gene.

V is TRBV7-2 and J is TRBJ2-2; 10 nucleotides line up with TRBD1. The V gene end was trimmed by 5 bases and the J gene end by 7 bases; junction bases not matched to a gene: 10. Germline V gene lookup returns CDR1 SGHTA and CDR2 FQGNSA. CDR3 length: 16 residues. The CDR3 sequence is CASSPPGQGHGGELFF. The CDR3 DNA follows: TGTGCCAGCAGCCCCCCGGGACAGGGGCATGGCGGGGAGCTGTTTTTT.

For the CDR3, the DNA is TGCAGCGCCCATGGAGTCTTCTCCTACAATGAGCAGTTCTTC. Translation gives CSAHGVFSYNEQFF. The rearrangement links TRBV29-1 to TRBJ2-1; D not certain. Trimming left V 7 bases short and J 0 bases short, with 13 bases between. Germline CDR1 reads SQVTM; CDR2 reads ANQGSEA. This CDR3 comprises 14 residues.

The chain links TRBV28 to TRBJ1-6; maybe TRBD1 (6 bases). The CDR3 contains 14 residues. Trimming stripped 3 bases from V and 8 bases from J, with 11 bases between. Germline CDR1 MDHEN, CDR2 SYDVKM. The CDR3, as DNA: TGTGCCAGCAGTTTTCAGGGGTTCGATTCACCCCTCCACTTT. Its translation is CASSFQGFDSPLHF.

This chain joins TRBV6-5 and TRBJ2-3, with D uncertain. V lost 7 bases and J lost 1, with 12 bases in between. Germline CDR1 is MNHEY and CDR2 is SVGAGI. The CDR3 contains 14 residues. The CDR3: CASTLPDGTDTQYF. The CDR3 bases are TGTGCCAGCACCCTCCCGGACGGCACAGATACGCAGTATTTT.

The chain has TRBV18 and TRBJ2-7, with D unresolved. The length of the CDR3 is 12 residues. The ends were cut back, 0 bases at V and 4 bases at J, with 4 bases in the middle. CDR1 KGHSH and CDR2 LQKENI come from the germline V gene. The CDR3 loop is CASSPPQYEQYF. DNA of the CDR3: TGTGCCAGCTCACCACCTCAGTACGAGCAGTACTTC.

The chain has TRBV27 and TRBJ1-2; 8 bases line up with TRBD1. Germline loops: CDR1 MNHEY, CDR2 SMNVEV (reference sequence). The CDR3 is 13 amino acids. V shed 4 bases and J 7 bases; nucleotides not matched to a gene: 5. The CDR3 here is CASSWDRRLGYTF. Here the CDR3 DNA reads TGTGCCAGCAGTTGGGACAGGAGGCTTGGCTACACCTTC.

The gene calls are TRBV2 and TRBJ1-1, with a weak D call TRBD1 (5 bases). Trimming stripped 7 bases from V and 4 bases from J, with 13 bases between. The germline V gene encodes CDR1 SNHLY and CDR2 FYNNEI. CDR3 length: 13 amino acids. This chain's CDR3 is CASKWDGSTEAFF. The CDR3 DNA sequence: TGTGCCAGCAAGTGGGACGGGAGCACTGAAGCTTTCTTT. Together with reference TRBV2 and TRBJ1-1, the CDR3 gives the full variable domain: EPEVTQTPSHQVTQMGQEVILRCVPISNHLYFYWYRQILGQKVEFLVSFYNNEISEKSEIFDDQFSVERPDGSNFTLKIRSTKLEDSAMYFCASKWDGSTEAFFGQGTRLTVV.

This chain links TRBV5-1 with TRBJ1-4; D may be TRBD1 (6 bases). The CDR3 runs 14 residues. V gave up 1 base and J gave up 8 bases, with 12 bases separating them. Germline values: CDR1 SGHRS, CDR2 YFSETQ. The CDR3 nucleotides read TGCGCCAGCAGCTTGAGGCAGGGGAACGAAAAACTGTTTTTT. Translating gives CASSLRQGNEKLFF.

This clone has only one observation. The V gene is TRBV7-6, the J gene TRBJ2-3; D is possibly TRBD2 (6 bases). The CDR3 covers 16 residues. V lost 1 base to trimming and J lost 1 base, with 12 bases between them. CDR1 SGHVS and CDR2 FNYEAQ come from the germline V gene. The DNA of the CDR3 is TGTGCCAGCAGCTTAGGTCCTAGCGCGGGCACAGATACGCAGTATTTT. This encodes CASSLGPSAGTDTQYF.

CDR3 bases: TGCAGCGTCGGCTACGAGCAGTACGTC. It specifies CSVGYEQYV. The rearrangement uses TRBV29-1 and TRBJ2-7; D is unclear. CDR1 and CDR2 (germline): SQVTM, ANQGSEA. The CDR3 consists of 9 residues. Trimming removed 6 bases from V and 3 bases from J, with 3 bases in between.

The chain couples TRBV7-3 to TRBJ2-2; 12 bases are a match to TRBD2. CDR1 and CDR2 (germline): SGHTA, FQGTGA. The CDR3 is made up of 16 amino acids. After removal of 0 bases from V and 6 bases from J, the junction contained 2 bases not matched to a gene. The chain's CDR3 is CASSLTLAGGPGELFF. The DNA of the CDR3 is TGTGCCAGCAGCTTAACTCTAGCGGGAGGGCCCGGGGAGCTGTTTTTT.

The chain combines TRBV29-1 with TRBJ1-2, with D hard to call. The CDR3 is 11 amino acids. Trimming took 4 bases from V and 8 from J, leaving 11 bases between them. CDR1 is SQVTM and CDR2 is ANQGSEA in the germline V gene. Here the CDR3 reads CSVVDPAGYTF. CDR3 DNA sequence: TGCAGCGTTGTGGATCCGGCGGGCTACACCTTC.

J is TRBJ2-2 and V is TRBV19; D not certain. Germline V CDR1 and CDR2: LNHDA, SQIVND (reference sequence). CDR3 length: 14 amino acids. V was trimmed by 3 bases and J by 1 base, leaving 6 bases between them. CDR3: CASSIGQNTGELFF. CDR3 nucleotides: TGTGCCAGTAGTATCGGCCAGAACACCGGGGAGCTGTTTTTT.

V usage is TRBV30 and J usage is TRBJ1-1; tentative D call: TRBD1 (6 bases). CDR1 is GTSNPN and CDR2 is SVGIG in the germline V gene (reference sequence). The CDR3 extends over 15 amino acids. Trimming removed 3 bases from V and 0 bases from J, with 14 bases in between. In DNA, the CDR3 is TGTGCCTGGAGCACCATGGGACAAATGAACACTGAAGCTTTCTTT. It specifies CAWSTMGQMNTEAFF.

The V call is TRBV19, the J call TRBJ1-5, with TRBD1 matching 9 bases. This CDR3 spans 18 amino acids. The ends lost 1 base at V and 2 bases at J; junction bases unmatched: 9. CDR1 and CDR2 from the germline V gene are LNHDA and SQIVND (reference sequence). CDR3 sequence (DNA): TGTGCCAGTAGTATAGCAAGGGGACAGGGTCTGGGCAATCAGCCCCAGCATTTT. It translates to CASSIARGQGLGNQPQHF.

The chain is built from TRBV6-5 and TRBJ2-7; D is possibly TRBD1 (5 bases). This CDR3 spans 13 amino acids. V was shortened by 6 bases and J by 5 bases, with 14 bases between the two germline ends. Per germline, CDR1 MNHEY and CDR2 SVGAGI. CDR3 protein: CASRLTGSDEQYF. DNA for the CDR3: TGTGCCAGCAGACTCACAGGATCGGACGAGCAGTACTTC.

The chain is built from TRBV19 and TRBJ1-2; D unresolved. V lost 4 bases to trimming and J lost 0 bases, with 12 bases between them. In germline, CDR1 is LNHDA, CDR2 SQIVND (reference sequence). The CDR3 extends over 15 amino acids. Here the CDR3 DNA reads TGTGCCAGTAGTACCAACAGCACAACTAACTATGGCTACACCTTC. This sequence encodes CASSTNSTTNYGYTF.

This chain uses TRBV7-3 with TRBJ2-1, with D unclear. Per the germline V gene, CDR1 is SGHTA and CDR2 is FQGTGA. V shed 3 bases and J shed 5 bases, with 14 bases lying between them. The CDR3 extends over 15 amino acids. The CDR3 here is CASSFSHRLHNEQFF. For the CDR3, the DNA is TGTGCCAGCAGCTTTTCGCACAGACTCCACAATGAGCAGTTCTTC.

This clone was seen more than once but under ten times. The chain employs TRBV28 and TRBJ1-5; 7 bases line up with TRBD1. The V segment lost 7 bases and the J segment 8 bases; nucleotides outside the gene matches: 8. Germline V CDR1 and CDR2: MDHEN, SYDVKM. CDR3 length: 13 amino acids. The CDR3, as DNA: TGTGCCAGCACCCGACAGGGCCTCGAGCCCCAGCATTTT. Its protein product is CASTRQGLEPQHF.

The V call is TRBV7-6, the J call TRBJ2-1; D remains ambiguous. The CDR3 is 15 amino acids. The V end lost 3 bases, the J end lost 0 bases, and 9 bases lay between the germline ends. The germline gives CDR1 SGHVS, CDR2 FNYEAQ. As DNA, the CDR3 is TGTGCCAGCAGCTTCGACCCGAGCTCCTACAATGAGCAGTTCTTC. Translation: CASSFDPSSYNEQFF.

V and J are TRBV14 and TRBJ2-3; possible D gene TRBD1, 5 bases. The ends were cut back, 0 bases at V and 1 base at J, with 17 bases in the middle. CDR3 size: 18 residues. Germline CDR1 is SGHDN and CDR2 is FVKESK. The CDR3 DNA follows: TGTGCCAGCAGCCAAGACCCGGGCCCCGAGACAGGCACAGATACGCAGTATTTT. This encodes CASSQDPGPETGTDTQYF.

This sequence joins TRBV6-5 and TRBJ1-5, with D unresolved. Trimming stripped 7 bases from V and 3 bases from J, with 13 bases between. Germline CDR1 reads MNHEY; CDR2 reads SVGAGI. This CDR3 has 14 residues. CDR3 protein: CASKGVELNQPQHF. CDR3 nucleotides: TGTGCCAGCAAGGGAGTAGAACTCAATCAGCCCCAGCATTTT.